These T cell receptor beta chains were read from a single sample in a study of T-cell memory formation after mild COVID-19. Each CDR3 protein gets one entry after TCRdb re-called the 5' RACE reads with MiXCR. The data contain 200,000 to 250,000 distinct CDR3 sequences, just over 9.5% of them seen just once; the ten biggest clones take up 3.5%. Sequenced input: PBMCs or a T cell subset sorted from them (not recorded which). The receptors derive from a man between 18 and 35 years old who had mild COVID-19 (a few samples of this study predate the infection). Cell type and time point are not known. Both conserved end residues are part of each CDR3. A D gene is named only where the DNA matches it firmly. Some rows have no size entry. The others give once, few or many, or a class for an expanded clone.

CDR3 length: 15
clone size: many
J gene: TRBJ2-2
V gene: TRBV5-1
D gene: NA
CDR3 protein: CASSLLGPNTGELFF
CDR3 DNA: TGCGCCAGCAGCTTGCTAGGTCCGAACACCGGGGAGCTGTTTTTT

CDR3 length: 15
clone size: few
J gene: TRBJ1-2
V gene: TRBV6-6
D gene: NA
CDR3 protein: CASTKNPGQLYGYTF
CDR3 DNA: TGTGCCAGCACCAAAAACCCCGGACAGCTCTATGGCTACACCTTC

CDR3 length: 15
clone size: many
J gene: TRBJ2-5
V gene: TRBV19
D gene: NA
CDR3 protein: CASSFSPGQEETQYF
CDR3 DNA: TGTGCCAGTAGTTTCTCACCGGGACAAGAAGAGACCCAGTACTTC

CDR3 length: 14
clone size: few
J gene: TRBJ2-5
V gene: TRBV3-1
D gene: NA
CDR3 protein: CASSLGPFPETQYF
CDR3 DNA: TGTGCCAGCAGCCTGGGACCTTTCCCCGAGACCCAGTACTTC

CDR3 length: 12
clone size: NA
J gene: TRBJ1-2
V gene: TRBV5-5
D gene: NA
CDR3 protein: CASSLSRGIYTF
CDR3 DNA: TGTGCCAGCAGCTTGTCTCGGGGGATTTACACCTTC

CDR3 length: 14
clone size: few
J gene: TRBJ2-7
V gene: TRBV18
D gene: TRBD1
CDR3 protein: CASSQQGSSYEQYF
CDR3 DNA: TGTGCCAGCTCTCAACAGGGGAGCTCCTACGAGCAGTACTTC

CDR3 length: 14
clone size: few
J gene: TRBJ1-1
V gene: TRBV11-2
D gene: TRBD1
CDR3 protein: CASSLDTGGTEAFF
CDR3 DNA: TGTGCCAGCAGCTTAGATACAGGGGGCACTGAAGCTTTCTTT

CDR3 length: 12
clone size: NA
J gene: TRBJ2-7
V gene: TRBV20-1
D gene: NA
CDR3 protein: CSAREFFAEQYF
CDR3 DNA: TGCAGTGCTAGAGAGTTCTTCGCCGAGCAGTACTTC

CDR3 length: 15
clone size: few
J gene: TRBJ2-3
V gene: TRBV3-1
D gene: TRBD1
CDR3 protein: CASSPLTGSTDTQYF
CDR3 DNA: TGTGCCAGCAGCCCTTTGACAGGGTCCACAGATACGCAGTATTTT

CDR3 length: 12
clone size: NA
J gene: TRBJ1-4
V gene: TRBV2
D gene: NA
CDR3 protein: CASRTGDGKLFF
CDR3 DNA: TGTGCCAGCAGGACGGGCGATGGAAAACTGTTTTTT

CDR3 length: 17
clone size: NA
J gene: TRBJ1-1
V gene: TRBV5-1
D gene: TRBD1
CDR3 protein: CASSLYIWGQQNTEAFF
CDR3 DNA: TGCGCCAGCAGCTTGTATATCTGGGGACAGCAGAACACTGAAGCTTTCTTT

CDR3 length: 14
clone size: NA
J gene: TRBJ2-5
V gene: TRBV7-3
D gene: TRBD1
CDR3 protein: CASSPNRGTETQYF
CDR3 DNA: TGTGCCAGCAGCCCCAACAGGGGTACAGAGACCCAGTACTTC

CDR3 length: 13
clone size: NA
J gene: TRBJ2-5
V gene: TRBV5-4
D gene: NA
CDR3 protein: CASSLPSEETQYF
CDR3 DNA: TGTGCCAGCAGCTTACCTAGTGAGGAGACCCAGTACTTC

CDR3 length: 14
clone size: few
J gene: TRBJ1-1
V gene: TRBV6-6
D gene: NA
CDR3 protein: CASSYFSGNTEAFF
CDR3 DNA: TGTGCCAGCAGTTACTTCTCAGGGAACACTGAAGCTTTCTTT

CDR3 length: 14
clone size: NA
J gene: TRBJ1-2
V gene: TRBV20-1
D gene: NA
CDR3 protein: CSARNTHSFYGYTF
CDR3 DNA: TGCAGTGCTAGAAACACCCATTCTTTTTATGGCTACACCTTC

CDR3 length: 13
clone size: NA
J gene: TRBJ2-3
V gene: TRBV29-1
D gene: NA
CDR3 protein: CSVDSGITDTQYF
CDR3 DNA: TGCAGCGTTGATTCGGGGATCACAGATACGCAGTATTTT

CDR3 length: 15
clone size: few
J gene: TRBJ2-7
V gene: TRBV11-2
D gene: NA
CDR3 protein: CASSLVGGASYEQYF
CDR3 DNA: TGTGCCAGCAGCTTAGTGGGGGGGGCCTCCTACGAGCAGTACTTC

CDR3 length: 18
clone size: NA
J gene: TRBJ2-3
V gene: TRBV5-1
D gene: NA
CDR3 protein: CASSLLGATSFPTDTQYF
CDR3 DNA: TGCGCCAGCAGCCTCTTAGGGGCCACCTCATTTCCCACAGATACGCAGTATTTT

CDR3 length: 13
clone size: few
J gene: TRBJ1-1
V gene: TRBV7-3
D gene: NA
CDR3 protein: CASSLIQNTEAFF
CDR3 DNA: TGTGCCAGCAGCTTAATACAGAACACTGAAGCTTTCTTT

CDR3 length: 15
clone size: NA
J gene: TRBJ2-2
V gene: TRBV7-2
D gene: NA
CDR3 protein: CASSYIGPNTGELFF
CDR3 DNA: TGTGCCAGCAGCTATATCGGACCGAACACCGGGGAGCTGTTTTTT

CDR3 length: 16
clone size: few
J gene: TRBJ1-4
V gene: TRBV4-3
D gene: TRBD1
CDR3 protein: CASSQDQGGAGEKLFF
CDR3 DNA: TGCGCCAGCAGCCAAGATCAGGGGGGCGCAGGGGAAAAACTGTTTTTT

CDR3 length: 15
clone size: NA
J gene: TRBJ2-3
V gene: TRBV2
D gene: TRBD2
CDR3 protein: CASSELVAGTDTQYF
CDR3 DNA: TGTGCCAGCAGTGAATTAGTAGCGGGGACAGATACGCAGTATTTT

CDR3 length: 15
clone size: many
J gene: TRBJ1-6
V gene: TRBV7-2
D gene: NA
CDR3 protein: CASSFSRQRLSPLHF
CDR3 DNA: TGTGCCAGCAGCTTTTCCCGGCAAAGACTTTCACCCCTCCACTTT

CDR3 length: 13
clone size: few
J gene: TRBJ1-6
V gene: TRBV5-1
D gene: NA
CDR3 protein: CASSVKLDSPLHF
CDR3 DNA: TGCGCCAGCAGCGTGAAGCTAGATTCACCCCTCCACTTT

CDR3 length: 14
clone size: NA
J gene: TRBJ1-1
V gene: TRBV5-1
D gene: NA
CDR3 protein: CASSRWEVNTEAFF
CDR3 DNA: TGCGCCAGCAGCCGGTGGGAGGTCAACACTGAAGCTTTCTTT

CDR3 length: 12
clone size: NA
J gene: TRBJ2-3
V gene: TRBV6-2/TRBV6-3
D gene: NA
CDR3 protein: CASSYPPDTQYF
CDR3 DNA: TGTGCCAGCAGTTACCCACCGGATACGCAGTATTTT

CDR3 length: 15
clone size: few
J gene: TRBJ1-1
V gene: TRBV4-2
D gene: NA
CDR3 protein: CASSQESGRGTEAFF
CDR3 DNA: TGTGCCAGCAGCCAAGAATCGGGACGGGGCACTGAAGCTTTCTTT

CDR3 length: 14
clone size: few
J gene: TRBJ2-7
V gene: TRBV5-6
D gene: NA
CDR3 protein: CASSSLGTSYEQYF
CDR3 DNA: TGTGCCAGCAGTTCCCTCGGGACCTCCTACGAGCAGTACTTC

CDR3 length: 15
clone size: few
J gene: TRBJ2-1
V gene: TRBV24-1
D gene: NA
CDR3 protein: CATSDLHGVRDEQFF
CDR3 DNA: TGTGCCACCAGTGATTTGCACGGGGTTAGGGATGAGCAGTTCTTC

CDR3 length: 17
clone size: NA
J gene: TRBJ2-3
V gene: TRBV24-1
D gene: TRBD1
CDR3 protein: CATSDLAGTGSTDTQYF
CDR3 DNA: TGTGCCACCAGTGATTTGGCCGGGACAGGGAGCACAGATACGCAGTATTTT

CDR3 length: 14
clone size: few
J gene: TRBJ2-7
V gene: TRBV7-2
D gene: NA
CDR3 protein: CASSRSTGIYEQYF
CDR3 DNA: TGTGCCAGCAGCAGGTCCACAGGCATTTACGAGCAGTACTTC

CDR3 length: 14
clone size: NA
J gene: TRBJ2-6
V gene: TRBV20-1
D gene: NA
CDR3 protein: CSARSSFAANVLTF
CDR3 DNA: TGCAGTGCTAGATCCTCCTTTGCGGCCAACGTCCTGACTTTC

CDR3 length: 14
clone size: NA
J gene: TRBJ2-5
V gene: TRBV5-1
D gene: TRBD1
CDR3 protein: CASSTGGTQETQYF
CDR3 DNA: TGCGCCAGCTCGACAGGGGGGACCCAAGAGACCCAGTACTTC

CDR3 length: 17
clone size: few
J gene: TRBJ2-3
V gene: TRBV4-3
D gene: TRBD2
CDR3 protein: CASSQDFGTSVADTQYF
CDR3 DNA: TGCGCCAGCAGCCAGGACTTCGGGACTAGTGTCGCAGATACGCAGTATTTT

CDR3 length: 15
clone size: NA
J gene: TRBJ1-4
V gene: TRBV11-2
D gene: NA
CDR3 protein: CASSLGTGNNEKLFF
CDR3 DNA: TGTGCCAGCAGCTTAGGTACAGGGAATAATGAAAAACTGTTTTTT

CDR3 length: 15
clone size: many
J gene: TRBJ1-6
V gene: TRBV7-2
D gene: NA
CDR3 protein: CASSLEAGIISPLHF
CDR3 DNA: TGTGCCAGCAGCTTAGAGGCAGGGATAATATCACCCCTCCACTTT

CDR3 length: 17
clone size: many
J gene: TRBJ1-5
V gene: TRBV7-8
D gene: NA
CDR3 protein: CASSLDLGLRYSQPQHF
CDR3 DNA: TGTGCCAGCAGCTTAGACCTCGGCCTACGGTATAGTCAGCCCCAGCATTTT

CDR3 length: 13
clone size: many
J gene: TRBJ2-1
V gene: TRBV12-3/TRBV12-4
D gene: NA
CDR3 protein: CASSLRANNEQFF
CDR3 DNA: TGTGCCAGCAGTTTAAGGGCTAACAATGAGCAGTTCTTC

CDR3 length: 22
clone size: NA
J gene: TRBJ1-1
V gene: TRBV28
D gene: NA
CDR3 protein: CASRQFTVSGRNSPRSDTEAFF
CDR3 DNA: TGTGCCAGCAGGCAGTTTACTGTTTCAGGGAGGAACAGCCCCCGGTCGGACACTGAAGCTTTCTTT

CDR3 length: 16
clone size: NA
J gene: TRBJ1-1
V gene: TRBV5-1
D gene: TRBD1
CDR3 protein: CASSFSGQGANTEAFF
CDR3 DNA: TGCGCCAGCAGCTTCAGCGGCCAGGGGGCAAACACTGAAGCTTTCTTT

CDR3 length: 15
clone size: NA
J gene: TRBJ2-2
V gene: TRBV7-3
D gene: TRBD2
CDR3 protein: CASSVTSGGSRELFF
CDR3 DNA: TGTGCCAGCAGCGTAACTAGCGGGGGGTCCCGGGAGCTGTTTTTT

CDR3 length: 16
clone size: few
J gene: TRBJ1-5
V gene: TRBV6-5
D gene: NA
CDR3 protein: CASSYSGATGNQPQHF
CDR3 DNA: TGTGCCAGCAGTTACTCGGGGGCCACGGGGAATCAGCCCCAGCATTTT

CDR3 length: 14
clone size: NA
J gene: TRBJ2-1
V gene: TRBV20-1
D gene: TRBD2
CDR3 protein: CSASRTSRFDEQFF
CDR3 DNA: TGCAGTGCTAGTAGGACTAGCCGGTTCGATGAGCAGTTCTTC